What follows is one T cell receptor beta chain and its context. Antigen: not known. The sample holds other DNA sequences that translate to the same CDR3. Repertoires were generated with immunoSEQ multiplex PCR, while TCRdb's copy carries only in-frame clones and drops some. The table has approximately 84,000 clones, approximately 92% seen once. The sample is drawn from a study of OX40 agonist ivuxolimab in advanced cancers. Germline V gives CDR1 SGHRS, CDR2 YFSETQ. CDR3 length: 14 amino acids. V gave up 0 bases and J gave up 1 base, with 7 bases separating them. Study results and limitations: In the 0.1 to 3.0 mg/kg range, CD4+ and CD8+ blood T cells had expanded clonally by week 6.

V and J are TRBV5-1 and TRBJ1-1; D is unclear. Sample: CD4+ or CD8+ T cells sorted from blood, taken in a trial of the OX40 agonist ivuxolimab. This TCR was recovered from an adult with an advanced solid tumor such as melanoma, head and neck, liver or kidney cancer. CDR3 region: CASSLAGRNTEAFF. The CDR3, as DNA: TGCGCCAGCAGCTTGGCCGGGAGGAACACTGAAGCTTTCTTT.